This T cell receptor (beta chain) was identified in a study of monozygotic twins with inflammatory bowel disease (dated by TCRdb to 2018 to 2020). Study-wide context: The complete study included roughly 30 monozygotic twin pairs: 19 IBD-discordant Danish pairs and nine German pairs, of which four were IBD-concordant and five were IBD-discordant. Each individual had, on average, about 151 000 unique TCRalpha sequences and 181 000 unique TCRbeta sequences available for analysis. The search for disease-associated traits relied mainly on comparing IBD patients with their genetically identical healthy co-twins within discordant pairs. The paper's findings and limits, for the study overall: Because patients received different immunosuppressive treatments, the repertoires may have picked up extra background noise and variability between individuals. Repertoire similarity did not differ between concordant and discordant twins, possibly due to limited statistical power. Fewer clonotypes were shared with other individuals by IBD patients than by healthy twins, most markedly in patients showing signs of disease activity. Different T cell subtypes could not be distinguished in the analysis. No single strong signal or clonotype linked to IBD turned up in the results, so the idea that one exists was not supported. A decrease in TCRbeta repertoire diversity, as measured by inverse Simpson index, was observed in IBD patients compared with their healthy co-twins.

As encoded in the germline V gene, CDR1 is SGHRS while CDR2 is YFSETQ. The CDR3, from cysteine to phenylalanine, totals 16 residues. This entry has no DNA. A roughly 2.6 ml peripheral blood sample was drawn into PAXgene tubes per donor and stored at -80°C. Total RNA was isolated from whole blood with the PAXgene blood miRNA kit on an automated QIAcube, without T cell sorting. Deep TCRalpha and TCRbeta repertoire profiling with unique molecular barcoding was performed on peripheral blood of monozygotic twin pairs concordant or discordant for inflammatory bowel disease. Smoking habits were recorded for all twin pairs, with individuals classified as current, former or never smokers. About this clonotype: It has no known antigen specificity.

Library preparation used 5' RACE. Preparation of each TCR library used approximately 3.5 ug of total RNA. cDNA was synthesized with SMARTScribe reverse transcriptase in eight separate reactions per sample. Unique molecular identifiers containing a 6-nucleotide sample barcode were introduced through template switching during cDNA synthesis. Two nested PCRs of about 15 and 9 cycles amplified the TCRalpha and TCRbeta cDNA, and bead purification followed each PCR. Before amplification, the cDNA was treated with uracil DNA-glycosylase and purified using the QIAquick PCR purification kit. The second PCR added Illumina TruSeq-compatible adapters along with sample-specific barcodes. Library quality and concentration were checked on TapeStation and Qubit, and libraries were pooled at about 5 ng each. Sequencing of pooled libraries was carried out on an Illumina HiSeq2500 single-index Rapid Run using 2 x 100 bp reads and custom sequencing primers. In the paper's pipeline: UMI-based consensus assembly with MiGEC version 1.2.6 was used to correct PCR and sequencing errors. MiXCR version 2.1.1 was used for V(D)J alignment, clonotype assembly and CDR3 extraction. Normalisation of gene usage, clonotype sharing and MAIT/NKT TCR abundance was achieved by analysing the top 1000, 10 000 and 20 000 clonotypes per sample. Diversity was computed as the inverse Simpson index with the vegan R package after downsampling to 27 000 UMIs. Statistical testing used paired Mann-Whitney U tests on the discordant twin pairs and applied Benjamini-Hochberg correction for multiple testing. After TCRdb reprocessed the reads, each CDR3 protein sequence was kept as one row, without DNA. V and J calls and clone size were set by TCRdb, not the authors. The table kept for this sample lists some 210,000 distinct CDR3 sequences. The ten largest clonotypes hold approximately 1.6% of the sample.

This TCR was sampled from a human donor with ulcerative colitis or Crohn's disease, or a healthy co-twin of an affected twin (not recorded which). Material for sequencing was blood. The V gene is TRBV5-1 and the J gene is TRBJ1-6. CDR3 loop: CASSFGEGSYNSPLHF.